This TCR beta chain was identified in a study of T cell responses to AZD1222 COVID-19 vaccine. Study conclusions and caveats: Among spike-specific TCRs, nearly half reportedly target unmutated variant regions. CD4 TCRs associated with vaccination spanned spike, dominating at 160-218 and 743-854. It should be noted that donors were predominantly white British and more often female, and clonal diversity was possibly underestimated.

Using immunoSEQ multiplex PCR, the repertoire was profiled, and TCRdb retains in-frame clones only, with some absent. The table has about 160,000 clones, roughly 94% seen once. As concerns this clone: As yet, its antigen is unknown.

This clonotype was obtained from an adult who received the AZD1222 COVID-19 vaccine. Source: peripheral blood, taken 28 days after the second AZD1222 dose.

The CDR3 bases are TGCAGCGTTTCGATCGAGACCCAGTACTTC. Protein: CSVSIETQYF. This chain connects TRBV29-1 to TRBJ2-5; D is unresolved. CDR1 is SQVTM and CDR2 is ANQGSEA in the germline V gene. The CDR3 extends over 10 amino acids. The V end was cut by 5 bases, the J end by 5 bases, with 6 bases between.